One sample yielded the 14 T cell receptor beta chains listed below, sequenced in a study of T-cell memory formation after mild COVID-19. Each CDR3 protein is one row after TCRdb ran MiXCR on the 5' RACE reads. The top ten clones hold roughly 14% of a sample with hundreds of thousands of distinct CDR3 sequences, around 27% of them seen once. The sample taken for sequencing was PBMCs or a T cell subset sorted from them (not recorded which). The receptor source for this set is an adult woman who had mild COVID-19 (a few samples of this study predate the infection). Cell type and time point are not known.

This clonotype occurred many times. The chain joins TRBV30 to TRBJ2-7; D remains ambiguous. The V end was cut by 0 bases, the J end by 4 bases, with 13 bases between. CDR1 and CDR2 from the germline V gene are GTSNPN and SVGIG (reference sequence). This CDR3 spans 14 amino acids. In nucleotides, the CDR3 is TGTGCCTGGAGTGTACTTGGCAGTATTTACGAGCAGTACTTC. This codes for CAWSVLGSIYEQYF.

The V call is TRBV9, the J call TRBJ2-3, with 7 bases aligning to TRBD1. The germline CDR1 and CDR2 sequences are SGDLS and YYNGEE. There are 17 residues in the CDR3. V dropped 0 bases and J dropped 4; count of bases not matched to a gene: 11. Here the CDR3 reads CASSVALTLGGPDTQYF. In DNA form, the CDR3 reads TGTGCCAGCAGCGTAGCTCTGACTCTAGGGGGCCCAGATACGCAGTATTTT.

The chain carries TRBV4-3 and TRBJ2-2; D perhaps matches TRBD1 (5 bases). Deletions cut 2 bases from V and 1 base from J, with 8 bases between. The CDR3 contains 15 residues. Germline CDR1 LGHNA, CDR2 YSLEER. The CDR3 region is CASSQHTGNTGELFF. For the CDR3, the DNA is TGCGCCAGCAGCCAACACACAGGGAACACCGGGGAGCTGTTTTTT.

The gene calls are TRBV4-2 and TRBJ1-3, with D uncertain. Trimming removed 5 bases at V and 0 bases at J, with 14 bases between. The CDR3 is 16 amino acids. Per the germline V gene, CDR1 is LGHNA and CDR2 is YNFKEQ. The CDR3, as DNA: TGTGCCAGCAGCGAGGTGCCAGCAACCTCTGGAAACACCATATATTTT. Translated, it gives CASSEVPATSGNTIYF.

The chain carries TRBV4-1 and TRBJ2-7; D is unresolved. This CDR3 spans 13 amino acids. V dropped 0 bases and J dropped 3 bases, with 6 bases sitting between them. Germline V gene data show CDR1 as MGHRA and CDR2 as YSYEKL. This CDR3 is CASSQDFGYEQYF. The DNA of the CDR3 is TGCGCCAGCAGCCAAGATTTCGGCTACGAGCAGTACTTC.

As DNA, the CDR3 is TGTGCCAGCAGTTTCCGTCTGGGAGAGACCCAGTACTTC. It is translated as CASSFRLGETQYF. The V gene is TRBV12-3 or TRBV12-4, the J gene TRBJ2-5; D is unclear. This CDR3 is 13 amino acids long. The germline V and J ends were trimmed by 3 bases and 4 bases, with 9 bases remaining between them.

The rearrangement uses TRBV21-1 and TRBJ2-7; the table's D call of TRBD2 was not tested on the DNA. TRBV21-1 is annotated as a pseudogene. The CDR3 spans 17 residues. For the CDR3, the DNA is TGTGCCAGCAGCAAAATAGCGGGGGTTAAACGCGGGTACGAGCAGTACTTC. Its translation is CASSKIAGVKRGYEQYF.

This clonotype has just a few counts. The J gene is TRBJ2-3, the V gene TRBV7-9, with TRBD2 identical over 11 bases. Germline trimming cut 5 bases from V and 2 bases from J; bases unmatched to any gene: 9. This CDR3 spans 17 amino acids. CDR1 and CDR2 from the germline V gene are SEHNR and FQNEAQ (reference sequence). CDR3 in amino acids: CASSPSLAGGYTDTQYF. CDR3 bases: TGTGCCAGCAGCCCCTCCCTAGCGGGGGGATACACAGATACGCAGTATTTT.

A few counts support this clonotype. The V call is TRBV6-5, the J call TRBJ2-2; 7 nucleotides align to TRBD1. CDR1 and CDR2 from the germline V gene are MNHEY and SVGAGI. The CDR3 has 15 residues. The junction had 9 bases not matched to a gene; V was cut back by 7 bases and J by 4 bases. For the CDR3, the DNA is TGTGCCAGCAACAGAGGGACAGACCCCACCGGGGAGCTGTTTTTT. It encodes CASNRGTDPTGELFF.

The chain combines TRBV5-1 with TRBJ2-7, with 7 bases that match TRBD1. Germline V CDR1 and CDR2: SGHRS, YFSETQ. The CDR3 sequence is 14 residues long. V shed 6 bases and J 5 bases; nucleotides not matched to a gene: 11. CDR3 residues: CASTLTGYNNEQYF. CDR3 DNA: TGCGCCAGCACCCTGACAGGGTATAACAACGAGCAGTACTTC. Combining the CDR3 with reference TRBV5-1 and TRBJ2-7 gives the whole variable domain KAGVTQTPRYLIKTRGQQVTLSCSPISGHRSVSWYQQTPGQGLQFLFEYFSETQRNKGNFPGRFSGRQFSNSRSEMNVSTLELGDSALYLCASTLTGYNNEQYFGPGTRLTVT.

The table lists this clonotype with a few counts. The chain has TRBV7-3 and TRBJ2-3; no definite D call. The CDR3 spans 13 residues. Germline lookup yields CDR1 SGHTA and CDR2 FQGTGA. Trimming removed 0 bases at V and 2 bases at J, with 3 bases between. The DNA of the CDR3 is TGTGCCAGCAGCTTAACAGACACAGATACGCAGTATTTT. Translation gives CASSLTDTDTQYF.

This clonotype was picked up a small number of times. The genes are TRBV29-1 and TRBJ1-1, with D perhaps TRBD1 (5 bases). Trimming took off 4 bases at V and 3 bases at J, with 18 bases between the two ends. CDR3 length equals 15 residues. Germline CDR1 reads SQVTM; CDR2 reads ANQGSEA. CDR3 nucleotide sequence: TGCAGCGTTGGGACACTGACCTACGAACACACTGAAGCTTTCTTT. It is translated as CSVGTLTYEHTEAFF.

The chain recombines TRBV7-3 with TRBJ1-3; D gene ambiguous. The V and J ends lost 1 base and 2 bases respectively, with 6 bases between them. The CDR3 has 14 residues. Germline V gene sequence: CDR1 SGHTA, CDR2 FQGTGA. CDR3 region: CASSLRGTGNTIYF. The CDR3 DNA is TGTGCCAGCAGCTTAAGAGGGACTGGAAACACCATATATTTT.

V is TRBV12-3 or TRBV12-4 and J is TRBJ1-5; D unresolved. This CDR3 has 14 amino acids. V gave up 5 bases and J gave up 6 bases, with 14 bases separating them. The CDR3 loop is CASSKDRGSQPQHF. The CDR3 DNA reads TGTGCCAGCAGTAAGGATCGGGGTTCTCAGCCCCAGCATTTT.